The TCR beta chain under discussion was sequenced for a study of tumor and adjacent non-tumor tissue in lung cancer. As for the study in general: Histology: 12 adenocarcinoma, a couple of squamous cell carcinoma, 1 small cell lung cancer.

RNA was extracted from bulk tissue without any cell sorting. The normal lung tissue was taken more than 3 cm from the tumor edge. Newly diagnosed lung cancer patients had thoracic surgery in China, August–late 2014, without prior chemotherapy. The library came from three nested PCR rounds adapted from ARM-PCR protocols. TCRdb used MiXCR to reprocess the multiplex PCR reads, holding one entry per CDR3 protein. The sample holds about 48,000 distinct CDR3 sequences; 60% to 65% are singletons and the top ten take over 25%. With regard to this clonotype: Antigen unknown. The junction departs from the called germline gene at one end, perhaps through a read error.

CDR3 length: 14 amino acids. Germline CDR1 is WSHSY and CDR2 is SAAADI. Points from the study as a whole: Tumor tissue had significantly higher TCR diversity than normal lung. Top 100 clones took a larger repertoire share in normal lung.

The clonotype was recovered from a woman aged 70 to 79 with non-small cell lung cancer. The sequenced sample consisted of distant non-tumor lung tissue. The rearrangement links TRBV10-2 to TRBJ1-6, with no clear D. The CDR3 loop is CASSAWQRNPPFHF. Written as DNA, the CDR3 is TGCGCCAGCAGTGCTTGGCAGAGGAACCCACCCTTCCACTTT.